This TCR beta chain came from a study of T cell responses to AZD1222 COVID-19 vaccine. The study's findings and limits: In all cases, repertoires were sampled only after the peak T cell response. Donors in the cohort were predominantly white British and more often female, and clonal diversity was possibly underestimated.

Trimming removed 7 bases at V and 0 bases at J, with 12 bases between. Germline-derived CDR1 and CDR2 are SGHAT and FQNNGV. The CDR3 is 14 amino acids. Method: immunoSEQ multiplex PCR; TCRdb's copy keeps in-frame clones and lacks some. In the table there are more than 95,000 clones, approximately 90% of which are singletons. Comments on this clone: Its antigen is not known.

Sequencing was performed on peripheral blood, taken 28 days after the second AZD1222 dose. The receptor was isolated from an adult who received the AZD1222 COVID-19 vaccine. The J gene is TRBJ1-1, the V gene TRBV11-2; D may be TRBD1 (6 bases). CDR3 nucleotides: TGTGCCAGCAACTCGGGACACATGAACACTGAAGCTTTCTTT. Residues: CASNSGHMNTEAFF.